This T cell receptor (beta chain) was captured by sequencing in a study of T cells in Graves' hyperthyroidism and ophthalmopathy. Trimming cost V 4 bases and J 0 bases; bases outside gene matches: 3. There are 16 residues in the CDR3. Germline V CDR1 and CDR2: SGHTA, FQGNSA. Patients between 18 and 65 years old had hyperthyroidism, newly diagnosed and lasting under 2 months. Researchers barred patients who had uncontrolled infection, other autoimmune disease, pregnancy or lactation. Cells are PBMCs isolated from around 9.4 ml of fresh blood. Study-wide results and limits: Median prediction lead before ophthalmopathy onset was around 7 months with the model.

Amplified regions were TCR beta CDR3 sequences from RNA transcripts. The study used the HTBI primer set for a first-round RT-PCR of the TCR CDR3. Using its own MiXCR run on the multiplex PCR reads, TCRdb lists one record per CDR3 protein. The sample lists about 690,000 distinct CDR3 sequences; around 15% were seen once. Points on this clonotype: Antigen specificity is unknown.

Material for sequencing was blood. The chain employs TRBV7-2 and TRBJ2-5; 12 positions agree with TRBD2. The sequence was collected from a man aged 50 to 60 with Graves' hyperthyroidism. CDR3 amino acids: CASSYGTSGYQETQYF. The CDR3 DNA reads TGTGCCAGCAGCTACGGGACTAGCGGGTACCAAGAGACCCAGTACTTC.